This paragraph reports one TCR beta chain. Within the sample, other DNA sequences also encode this same CDR3. This entry comes from a study of blood T cell repertoires in COVID-19. The table came from immunoSEQ multiplex PCR; TCRdb's copy has only in-frame clones and leaves some out. The repertoire holds roughly 260,000 clones, with 80% to 90% as singletons. This study enrolled people aged about 18 to 100 from approximately 25 US geographic areas. Categorization into cohorts depended on clinical history that participants reported. The CDR3 loop spans 14 amino acids. Germline CDR1 and CDR2: MNHEY and SMNVEV (reference sequence). Trimming at V came to 6 bases and at J to 2 bases, leaving 4 bases not matched to a gene.

The chain uses TRBV27 and TRBJ1-5; 7 nucleotides match TRBD1. The origin of this receptor is a woman in her 50s who had recovered from COVID-19. Sequencing was done on a sample of PBMCs or T cells enriched from blood (not recorded which). The CDR3 protein is CASSPGQGNQPQHF. CDR3 DNA: TGTGCCAGCAGCCCCGGACAGGGCAATCAGCCCCAGCATTTT.